The 9 T cell receptor beta chains listed next were all sequenced from one sample in a study of T cell responses to AZD1222 COVID-19 vaccine. Libraries were prepared by immunoSEQ multiplex PCR; TCRdb keeps only in-frame clonotypes and omits some of them. Of under 150,000 clones in the sample, about 91% are singletons; the top ten hold 6.5%. The sample here was peripheral blood, taken 28 days after the second AZD1222 dose. These receptor sequences come from an adult who received the AZD1222 COVID-19 vaccine.

The chain links TRBV3-1 (or the pseudogene TRBV3-2) to TRBJ2-1, with unresolved D. The CDR3 contains 14 residues. The germline gives CDR1 LGHDT, CDR2 YNNKEL (reference sequence). Trimming pared 1 base from V and 4 bases from J, leaving 8 bases between. CDR3 region: CASSQATDYNEQFF. The CDR3 DNA follows: TGTGCCAGCAGCCAAGCGACCGATTACAATGAGCAGTTCTTC.

V gene TRBV5-6 combines with J gene TRBJ1-5; a possible D gene is TRBD1 (5 bases). Trimming pared 7 bases from V and 3 bases from J, leaving 14 bases between. CDR1 SGHDT and CDR2 YYEEEE come from the germline V gene. The CDR3 is made up of 14 amino acids. CDR3 amino acids: CASGMRGANQPQHF. The DNA for the CDR3 is TGTGCCAGCGGAATGAGGGGAGCCAATCAGCCCCAGCATTTT.

The J gene is TRBJ1-5, the V gene TRBV6-2 or TRBV6-3, with D unresolved. The V end was cut by 2 bases, the J end by 4 bases, with 6 bases between. Germline CDR1 is MNHEY and CDR2 is SVGEGT. The CDR3 covers 13 residues. CDR3: CASSYEWNQPQHF. CDR3 nucleotide sequence: TGTGCCAGCAGTTACGAGTGGAATCAGCCCCAGCATTTT.

The chain combines TRBV27 with TRBJ1-6; D is unresolved. The germline V gene encodes CDR1 MNHEY and CDR2 SMNVEV (reference sequence). The CDR3 loop spans 14 amino acids. With 6 bases removed from V and 2 bases from J, the gap between germline ends came to 8 bases. The CDR3 sequence is CASRSAPYNSPLHF. In nucleotides, the CDR3 is TGTGCCAGCAGGTCCGCTCCCTATAATTCACCCCTCCACTTT.

This clone showed up just a few times. The rearrangement links TRBV7-9 to TRBJ2-2; 7 bases align to TRBD1. The junction had 11 bases not matched to a gene; V was cut back by 5 bases and J by 5 bases. From germline, CDR1 is SEHNR and CDR2 FQNEAQ (reference sequence). The CDR3 runs to 16 residues. The CDR3 reads CASSLSLTGETGELFF. CDR3 DNA sequence: TGTGCCAGCAGCCTCTCTCTTACAGGGGAAACCGGGGAGCTGTTTTTT.

The sample holds many counts of this clone. The rearrangement links TRBV10-2 to TRBJ1-6, with unresolved D. Per the germline V gene, CDR1 is WSHSY and CDR2 is SAAADI. Trimming left V 6 bases short and J 9 bases short, with 15 bases between. The CDR3 runs to 14 residues. Here the CDR3 DNA reads TGCGCCAGCAGATGGGGTAAAGGGTCTTCACCCCTCCACTTT. Protein: CASRWGKGSSPLHF.

V usage is TRBV7-9 and J usage is TRBJ1-2; D possibly corresponds to TRBD1 (5 bases). The germline CDR1 and CDR2 sequences are SEHNR and FQNEAQ (reference sequence). The CDR3 spans 12 residues. V shed 5 bases and J shed 5 bases, with 9 bases lying between them. The CDR3 nucleotides are TGTGCCAGCAGCGCAGGGAATTATGGCTACACCTTC. It yields the protein CASSAGNYGYTF.

This chain links TRBV2 with TRBJ1-2; D is possibly TRBD1 (5 bases). This CDR3 region has 14 residues. The V end lost 6 bases, the J end lost 2 bases, and 13 bases lay between the germline ends. Germline V gene data show CDR1 as SNHLY and CDR2 as FYNNEI. Here the CDR3 reads CASSGDGQNYGYTF. The DNA of the CDR3 is TGTGCCAGCAGCGGGGACGGGCAGAACTATGGCTACACCTTC.

This sequence joins TRBV5-1 and TRBJ1-1, with 7 positions matching TRBD1. Trimming removed 1 base from V and 4 bases from J; junction bases left unmatched: 4. CDR1 and CDR2 (germline): SGHRS, YFSETQ. The CDR3 runs 14 residues. CDR3 sequence: CASSLRQGSTEAFF. The CDR3 DNA sequence: TGCGCCAGCAGCTTGCGACAGGGAAGCACTGAAGCTTTCTTT.